This entry lists 2 T cell receptor beta chains sequenced from one sample in a study of shared clonotypes between healthy human individuals. The table came from immunoSEQ multiplex PCR; TCRdb's copy has only in-frame clones and leaves some out. The sample lists some 2 million clones, about 94% seen once, with roughly 1.2% in the top ten. CD45RO-negative CD8 cells positively selected for CCR7 made up the naive population, which excluded terminally differentiated effector memory CD45RA+ cells. The specimen sequenced was naive CD8+ T cells sorted from blood. The receptors derive from a man younger than 35 in good health.

This chain uses TRBV2 with TRBJ1-3; 9 nucleotides agree with TRBD1. This CDR3 contains 19 residues. Germline V gene sequence: CDR1 SNHLY, CDR2 FYNNEI. J gave up 0 bases and V 3 bases, and 12 bases lay outside the gene matches. CDR3 residues: CASSDYGTGTYHSGNTIYF. CDR3 nucleotide sequence: TGTGCCAGCAGTGATTATGGGACAGGGACCTACCACTCTGGAAACACCATATATTTT.

Note on this clone: This sample also contains other DNA sequences that code for the same CDR3. This chain's CDR3 is CASSPSGLTYEQYF. The DNA of the CDR3 is TGTGCCAGCAGTCCAAGCGGGCTAACCTACGAGCAGTACTTC. The V and J genes are TRBV27 and TRBJ2-7; maybe TRBD2 (6 bases). V lost 5 bases and J lost 2, with 13 bases in between. Germline V gene lookup returns CDR1 MNHEY and CDR2 SMNVEV (reference sequence). The CDR3 is 14 residues long.